This TCR beta chain was captured by sequencing in a study of cytomegalovirus exposure and HLA in healthy donors. Worth noting for this clone: The antigen remains unidentified.

The CDR3 consists of 15 residues. The ends were cut back, 2 bases at V and 8 bases at J, with 15 bases in the middle. Germline V gene sequence: CDR1 SSHAT, CDR2 FNYEAQ (reference sequence). Points from the study as a whole: Upon later analysis, TCR association rates were observed to vary by HLA locus, being highest for DRB1 and lowest for HLA-C. An apparent linkage of common viral pathogens to several of the most significant clusters emerged in a later analysis. Cytomegalovirus status, reportedly, was diagnosed with high specificity and sensitivity by the classifier.

Vbeta (60) and Jbeta (13) primers were used in the PCR. Measured with immunoSEQ multiplex PCR; TCRdb has only the in-frame clones, and not every one. The table includes about 76,000 clones, around 73% detected once. Sequenced: PBMCs. The TCR comes from a woman in her thirties or forties in good health and CMV-seropositive. V gene TRBV7-7 combines with J gene TRBJ1-4, with a tentative D call TRBD1 (5 bases). The CDR3 reads CASSLYTGPGEKLFF. The CDR3 region has the DNA TGTGCCAGCAGCTTATATACAGGACCGGGCGAAAAACTGTTTTTT.